The entry that follows covers one T cell receptor beta chain sequence. The antigen is not known. The sample is drawn from a study of T cells after yellow fever vaccination. At the level of the study: Where fractions had low cell numbers, libraries were prepared from them with the SMART-Seq v4 Ultra Low Input RNA kit.

Study results and caveats: The CD4 compartment and the CD8 compartment contained a small share of clonotypes in common.

For TCR, cDNA came from 5'RACE template switching, which added a universal primer site and UMIs. TCRdb re-called the 5' RACE reads with MiXCR, one entry per CDR3 protein. The sample records a few hundred thousand distinct CDR3 sequences, 6.8% being singletons. The CDR3 is 15 residues long. Germline trimming cut 6 bases from V and 7 bases from J; bases unmatched to any gene: 12. The sequence came from a man aged 18 to 29 who received the YFV17D yellow fever vaccine. This chain uses TRBV12-3 or TRBV12-4 with TRBJ1-2; the match to TRBD1 covers 9 bases. The sequenced sample was PBMCs, obtained about 49 days after the first yellow fever vaccination. The CDR3 loop reads CASRNSQQGAGGYTF. In DNA, the CDR3 is TGTGCCAGCAGGAACAGTCAACAGGGGGCAGGTGGCTACACCTTC.